This T cell receptor beta chain stems from a study of blood T cell repertoires in COVID-19. Across the whole study: COVID-19 samples collected from the United States, Italy and Spain covered acute and convalescent phases.

Method: immunoSEQ multiplex PCR; TCRdb's copy keeps in-frame clones and lacks some. The table shows about 140,000 clones, with about 79% occurring only once. A single count supports this clone. V shed 0 bases, J shed 6 bases, and the junction held 7 bases outside the gene matches. Germline V gene data show CDR1 as GTSNPN and CDR2 as SVGIG (reference sequence). This CDR3 spans 16 amino acids. This TCR was recovered from a woman in her forties or fifties who had recovered from COVID-19. Material: PBMCs or T cells enriched from blood (not recorded which). This chain connects TRBV30 to TRBJ2-1, with 11 nucleotides matching TRBD1. The CDR3 region has the DNA TGTGCCTGGAGTGTACCGAGGACAGGGGGCCTCAATGAGCAGTTCTTC. It codes for CAWSVPRTGGLNEQFF.